Listed below are T cell receptor beta chains from one sample, sequenced in a study of graft-versus-host responses after intestinal transplantation. What these receptors recognize is not known. The method was immunoSEQ multiplex PCR; TCRdb's version includes in-frame clones alone and lacks a portion of them. Of tens of thousands of clones listed, around 83% are singletons. The sample consisted of unstimulated CD8+ T cells sorted from spleen or lymph node cells, taken before intestinal transplant. The receptors come from a human donor who received an intestinal transplant. The CDR3 runs from the conserved cysteine through the conserved F or W. Each record gives: J gene, clone size, V gene, CDR3 length, CDR3 protein. Size values are once, few and many counts, or a class for expanded clones, and some rows have none.

>TRBJ2-1|NA|TRBV27|18
CASIGTPPAWASGFEQFF
>TRBJ2-5|NA|TRBV5-1|15
CASSLPTGLGETQYF
>TRBJ2-1|NA|TRBV29-1|15
CSVELPGDLNNEQFF
>TRBJ1-5|NA|TRBV7-9|15
CASSRDTAEGQPQHF
>TRBJ1-5|NA|TRBV27|14
CASSLGQGNQPQHF
>TRBJ1-5|NA|TRBV4-1|18
CASSLPGTGPYSNQPQHF
>TRBJ2-1|NA|TRBV30|12
CAWRLSHNEQFF
>TRBJ2-1|NA|TRBV2|13
CASSQGLNNEQFF
>TRBJ2-7|once|TRBV6-1|12
CASSYRTYEQYF
>TRBJ2-1|NA|TRBV10-1|18
CASSESGVAGDSYNEQFF
>TRBJ2-7|NA|TRBV6-1|16
CASSGGTGGSAYEQYF
>TRBJ1-5|NA|TRBV11-2|16
CASSLDHSLSNQPQHF
>TRBJ2-3|NA|TRBV4-1|15
CASSQVAGYTDTQYF
>TRBJ2-7|NA|TRBV14|14
CASSHPSGPYEQYF
>TRBJ2-2|once|TRBV19|16
CASTFQLTGGTGELFF
>TRBJ2-1|NA|TRBV4-1|12
CASSHQHREQFF
>TRBJ1-4|NA|TRBV4-1|12
CASSQSGKKLFF
>TRBJ2-7|NA|TRBV5-6|12
CASSVQGHEQYF
>TRBJ2-4|once|TRBV5-6|15
CASSFDLGAKNIQYF